This TCR beta chain stems from a study of OX40 agonist ivuxolimab in advanced cancers. Broader study findings: The 0.1-3.0 mg/kg partial responders had among the lowest clonal expansion. The average count of expanded clones was higher among CD8+ T cells than among CD4+. The antigens recognized by the expanded peripheral T cells, that is their antigen specificity, were not determined.

The table came from immunoSEQ multiplex PCR; TCRdb's copy has only in-frame clones and leaves some out. The sample lists fewer than 75,000 clones, over 75% occurring once. After removal of 1 base from V and 7 bases from J, the junction contained 9 bases not matched to a gene. Germline V lookup: CDR1 MGHDK, CDR2 SYGVNS. The CDR3 length is 16 residues. Drawing of blood for sampling happened at baseline, at cycle 4 day 1, and at cycle 7 day 1. In the case of this clone: Its antigen is unidentified.

The material was CD4+ or CD8+ T cells sorted from blood, obtained in a trial of the OX40 agonist ivuxolimab. This clonotype was sampled from an adult with an advanced solid tumor such as melanoma, head and neck, liver or kidney cancer. This chain uses TRBV25-1 with TRBJ1-4; 7 bases are a match to TRBD1. Written as DNA, the CDR3 is TGTGCCAGCAGTGAATGGGCGGCAGGGGGGAGTGAAAAACTGTTTTTT. Residues: CASSEWAAGGSEKLFF.